What follows are 15 T cell receptor beta chains derived from one specimen sequenced in a study of T cell responses to AZD1222 COVID-19 vaccine. Profiled with immunoSEQ multiplex PCR; TCRdb holds only in-frame clones, not every one. In the table there are 85,000 to 100,000 clones, around 90% of which are singletons. Sequenced here: peripheral blood, sampled on day 0 of AZD1222 vaccination. These receptors were taken from an adult in good health.

The chain links TRBV18 to TRBJ1-2; 9 bases are shared with TRBD1. The CDR3 loop spans 13 amino acids. CDR1 KGHSH and CDR2 LQKENI come from the germline V gene. V shed 5 bases, J shed 7 bases, and the junction held 5 bases outside the gene matches. CDR3 residues: CASSRTGGSGYTF. The CDR3 nucleotides are TGTGCCAGCTCAAGAACAGGGGGCTCTGGCTACACCTTC. Combining the CDR3 with reference TRBV18 and TRBJ1-2 gives the whole variable domain NAGVMQNPRHLVRRRGQEARLRCSPMKGHSHVYWYRQLPEEGLKFMVYLQKENIIDESGMPKERFSAEFPKEGPSILRIQQVVRGDSAAYFCASSRTGGSGYTFGSGTRLTVV.

V gene TRBV6-6 combines with J gene TRBJ1-5, with D maybe TRBD1 (5 bases). The CDR3 length is 15 residues. V shed 0 bases and J shed 4 bases, with 10 bases lying between them. The germline V gene has CDR1 MNHNY and CDR2 SVGAGI (reference sequence). The CDR3 DNA is TGTGCCAGCAGTTACTCAGGGGACCTTAATCAGCCCCAGCATTTT. It encodes CASSYSGDLNQPQHF.

This clone was seen once. V usage is TRBV3-1 (or the pseudogene TRBV3-2) and J usage is TRBJ2-6, with D possibly matching TRBD2 (6 bases). Trimming took off 4 bases at V and 0 bases at J, with 16 bases between the two ends. CDR3 length: 18 amino acids. The germline V gene encodes CDR1 LGHDT and CDR2 YNNKEL (reference sequence). Written as DNA, the CDR3 is TGTGCCAGCAGCCCCCGTGGAGGGGCAAACTCTGGGGCCAACGTCCTGACTTTC. As protein: CASSPRGGANSGANVLTF.

The chain employs TRBV7-3 and TRBJ2-6, with D unclear. Germline-derived CDR1 and CDR2 are SGHTA and FQGTGA. Between the trimmed V and J ends, which lost 1 base and 6 bases, there was a span of 4 bases. This CDR3 region has 13 residues. Here the CDR3 DNA reads TGTGCCAGCAGCTTAAGTAAGGCCAACGTCCTGACTTTC. The encoded protein is CASSLSKANVLTF.

This clone was detected a few times. This chain joins TRBV9 and TRBJ2-7; perhaps D is TRBD1 or TRBD2 (6 bases each). This CDR3 has 13 amino acids. Trimming pared 0 bases from V and 6 bases from J, leaving 10 bases between. Germline CDR1 reads SGDLS; CDR2 reads YYNGEE. The CDR3 nucleotides read TGTGCCAGCAGCGTAGCCGGGGGCGGCGAGCAGTACTTC. Translating it yields CASSVAGGGEQYF.

This rearrangement joins TRBV2 to TRBJ1-5; D is unclear. The V end lost 6 bases, the J end lost 6 bases, and 12 bases lay between the germline ends. Germline V gives CDR1 SNHLY, CDR2 FYNNEI. This CDR3 has 13 amino acids. The CDR3 region is CASRSVWGQPQHF. For the CDR3, the DNA is TGTGCCAGCAGGAGCGTTTGGGGTCAGCCCCAGCATTTT.

The CDR3 nucleotides are TGTGCCAGCAGCCCTGACAGGGGGCCCCAGTACTTC. Its protein product is CASSPDRGPQYF. The rearrangement joins TRBV11-1 to TRBJ2-7; TRBD1 agrees at 10 bases. After removal of 5 bases from V and 10 bases from J, the junction contained 5 bases not matched to a gene. CDR1 is SGHAT and CDR2 is FQDESV in the germline V gene (reference sequence). The CDR3 totals 12 residues.

The chain is built from TRBV6-5 and TRBJ2-7; 9 nucleotides agree with TRBD1. The CDR3 covers 15 residues. Trimming removed 8 bases from V and 6 bases from J; junction bases left unmatched: 14. Germline values: CDR1 MNHEY, CDR2 SVGAGI. The CDR3 reads CASPNTGGQGSEQYF. CDR3 in DNA: TGTGCCAGCCCCAACACGGGGGGACAGGGCAGCGAGCAGTACTTC.

The chain joins TRBV12-1 to TRBJ1-5. TRBV12-1 constitutes a pseudogene. The CDR3 is 11 amino acids. The chain's CDR3 is CASSLCQPQHF. Here the CDR3 DNA reads TGTGCCAGCAGCTTATGTCAGCCCCAGCATTTT.

V gene TRBV2 combines with J gene TRBJ2-7; TRBD1 agrees at 9 bases. V lost 10 bases to trimming and J lost 7 bases; unmatched junction nucleotides: 11. This CDR3 has 13 residues. The germline V gene encodes CDR1 SNHLY and CDR2 FYNNEI. CDR3 sequence (DNA): TGTGCCAACAAGAACAGGGGGCCGTGGGAGCAGTACTTC. Encoded protein: CANKNRGPWEQYF.

The chain employs TRBV30 and TRBJ1-5, with D uncertain. This CDR3 has 16 residues. Trimming removed 1 base from V and 3 bases from J, with 16 bases in between. Germline values: CDR1 GTSNPN, CDR2 SVGIG (reference sequence). CDR3 sequence (DNA): TGTGCCTGGAGTGATCGTTCGGGGTACGCCAATCAGCCCCAGCATTTT. This encodes CAWSDRSGYANQPQHF.

This chain uses TRBV4-1 with TRBJ1-1; TRBD1 is a possible D gene (6 bases). Trimming left V 6 bases short and J 1 base short, with 15 bases between. CDR1 and CDR2 from the germline V gene are MGHRA and YSYEKL. The CDR3 sequence is 15 residues long. The CDR3 DNA sequence: TGCGCCAGCAGTAACAGGGCCCAAAAGAACACTGAAGCTTTCTTT. This codes for CASSNRAQKNTEAFF.

The chain joins TRBV6-2 or TRBV6-3 to TRBJ1-1; 9 nucleotides agree with TRBD1. CDR1 and CDR2 (germline): MNHEY, SVGEGT. The CDR3 length is 15 residues. Trimming cost V 5 bases and J 6 bases; bases outside gene matches: 10. The CDR3 bases are TGTGCCAGCAGTCGCCCTACAGGGGGCGCGGCTGAAGCTTTCTTT. It encodes CASSRPTGGAAEAFF.

This chain uses TRBV25-1 with TRBJ1-3; no clear D gene. The CDR3 runs 13 residues. Germline-derived CDR1 and CDR2 are MGHDK and SYGVNS. V lost 0 bases and J lost 4, with 4 bases in between. The CDR3 DNA reads as TGTGCCAGCAGTGAATATGAGGGAAACACCATATATTTT. This translates into CASSEYEGNTIYF.

This clone occurred once. This rearrangement joins TRBV7-8 to TRBJ1-3, with D hard to call. The CDR3 covers 14 residues. Germline CDR1 is SGHVS and CDR2 is FQNEAQ. V gave up 8 bases and J gave up 0 bases, with 11 bases separating them. In DNA, the CDR3 is TGTGCCAGCGCCAGGTCAGACTCTGGAAACACCATATATTTT. Its translation is CASARSDSGNTIYF.